The 9 T cell receptor beta chains given below trace back to one sample, sequenced in a study of T cell responses to AZD1222 COVID-19 vaccine. Produced via immunoSEQ multiplex PCR; TCRdb's table is partial and in-frame only. The sample lists 150,000 to 200,000 clones; 94% were seen once. Sequenced here: peripheral blood, sampled on day 0 of AZD1222 vaccination. The receptors were gathered from an adult in good health.

The chain has TRBV4-1 and TRBJ2-2; TRBD2 matches at 11 bases. Germline-derived CDR1 and CDR2 are MGHRA and YSYEKL. The V and J ends lost 2 bases and 4 bases, in that order; junction bases with no gene match: 3. There are 16 residues in the CDR3. The CDR3 DNA sequence: TGCGCCAGCAGCCAACTGGGGACTAGCGGCACCGGGGAGCTGTTTTTT. This gives the protein CASSQLGTSGTGELFF.

Only one count was recorded for this clone. This sequence joins TRBV4-2 and TRBJ2-3; D possibly corresponds to TRBD1 (6 bases). The germline V gene has CDR1 LGHNA and CDR2 YNFKEQ. The CDR3 has 16 residues. V was trimmed by 0 bases and J by 1 base, leaving 11 bases between them. In DNA form, the CDR3 reads TGTGCCAGCAGCCAAGATTCAGGGGCCCGCACAGATACGCAGTATTTT. This codes for CASSQDSGARTDTQYF.

V is TRBV9 and J is TRBJ2-5; 8 nucleotides agree with TRBD1. V was pared by 0 bases and J by 4 bases, with 5 bases of the junction left unmatched. The length of the CDR3 is 15 residues. Looked up from germline, CDR1 is SGDLS and CDR2 is YYNGEE. In nucleotides, the CDR3 is TGTGCCAGCAGCGTAGGTGCAGGGGGCGTAGAGACCCAGTACTTC. Its translation: CASSVGAGGVETQYF.

This chain links TRBV30 with TRBJ1-1; TRBD1 aligns across 7 bases. Germline CDR1 reads GTSNPN; CDR2 reads SVGIG (reference sequence). The CDR3 sequence is 13 residues long. With V trimmed by 3 bases and J by 4 bases, 5 bases remained unmatched. CDR3 DNA sequence: TGTGCCTGGAGACAGGGGCAGGCCACTGAAGCTTTCTTT. This codes for CAWRQGQATEAFF.

This chain uses TRBV28 with TRBJ2-4; 7 bases are a match to TRBD1. After removal of 3 bases from V and 4 bases from J, the junction contained 9 bases not matched to a gene. The germline V gene encodes CDR1 MDHEN and CDR2 SYDVKM. This CDR3 region has 16 residues. The CDR3: CASSLYRRTGKNIQYF. The DNA for the CDR3 is TGTGCCAGCAGTTTGTATCGAAGGACAGGAAAAAACATTCAGTACTTC.

The rearrangement uses TRBV11-2 and TRBJ2-7; D is possibly TRBD2 (5 bases). Trimming shortened V by 5 bases and J by 9 bases, and 14 bases separated the two germline ends. The CDR3 extends over 12 amino acids. Germline V gene lookup returns CDR1 SGHAT and CDR2 FQNNGV. CDR3 nucleotide sequence: TGTGCCAGCAGCCCCCGGCTTCGGGGGCAGTACTTC. Translation: CASSPRLRGQYF.

This clone has just one count. The J gene is TRBJ2-7, the V gene TRBV20-1; D might be TRBD1 (6 bases). The CDR3 runs 12 residues. V was shortened by 3 bases and J by 5 bases, with 11 bases between the two germline ends. Per germline, CDR1 DFQATT and CDR2 SNEGSKA (reference sequence). The CDR3 DNA reads as TGCAGTGCTAGTCTGGCAGGGGACGAGCAGTACTTC. This codes for CSASLAGDEQYF.

In nucleotides, the CDR3 is TGCAGTGCTAGTTCTGGCGGACTAGCTTTTGTGGAGTCCTACAATGAGCAGTTCTTC. It is translated as CSASSGGLAFVESYNEQFF. This sequence joins TRBV20-1 and TRBJ2-1, with 8 bases fitting TRBD2. The CDR3 has 19 amino acids. V was pared by 3 bases and J by 1 base, with 17 bases of the junction left unmatched. The germline V gene encodes CDR1 DFQATT and CDR2 SNEGSKA (reference sequence).

The rearrangement uses TRBV12-3 or TRBV12-4 and TRBJ1-6, with D maybe TRBD1 (6 bases). The CDR3 totals 11 residues. V lost 4 bases and J 15 bases, leaving 10 bases between the germline ends. DNA for the CDR3: TGTGCCAGCAGTTCCTCAGGGGTCCTCCACTTT. Residues: CASSSSGVLHF.